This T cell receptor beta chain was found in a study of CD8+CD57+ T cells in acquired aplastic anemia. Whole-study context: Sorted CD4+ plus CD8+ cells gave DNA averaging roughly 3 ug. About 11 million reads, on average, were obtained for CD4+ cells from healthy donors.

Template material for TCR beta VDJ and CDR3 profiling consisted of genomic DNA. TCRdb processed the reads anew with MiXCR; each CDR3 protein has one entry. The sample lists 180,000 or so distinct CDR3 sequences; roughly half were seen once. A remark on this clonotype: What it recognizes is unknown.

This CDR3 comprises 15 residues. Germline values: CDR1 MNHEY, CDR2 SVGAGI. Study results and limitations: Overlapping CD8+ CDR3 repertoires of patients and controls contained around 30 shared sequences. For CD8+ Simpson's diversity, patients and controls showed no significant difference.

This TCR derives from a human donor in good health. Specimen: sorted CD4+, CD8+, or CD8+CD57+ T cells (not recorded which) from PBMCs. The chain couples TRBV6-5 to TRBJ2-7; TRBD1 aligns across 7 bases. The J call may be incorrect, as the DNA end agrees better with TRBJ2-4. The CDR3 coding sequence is TGTGCCAGCAGTTACTCGACGAGGGGGCTTGGCATTCAGTACTTC. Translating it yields CASSYSTRGLGIQYF.